This T cell receptor (beta chain) originates from a study of cytomegalovirus exposure and HLA in healthy donors. The study, taken as a whole, reports: That first-cohort TCR clusters tended to co-occur in the 90 to 150 validation repertoires was found in a later analysis. Reportedly, cytomegalovirus status was diagnosed with high sensitivity and specificity.

The method was immunoSEQ multiplex PCR; TCRdb's version includes in-frame clones alone and lacks a portion of them. The sample has around 350,000 clones, roughly 85% seen once. A note on this clone: Its antigen is still unknown.

Germline V gene sequence: CDR1 SQVTM, CDR2 ANQGSEA. The CDR3 has 14 residues. Losses at the gene ends were 3 bases for V and 2 bases for J; bases not matched to a gene: 5. The specimen sequenced was PBMCs. This TCR derives from a woman between 18 and 29 years old in good health and CMV-seronegative. V usage is TRBV29-1 and J usage is TRBJ2-7, with 9 positions matching TRBD1. CDR3 bases: TGCAGCGTTGAGACGGGACAGGGCGCCTACGAGCAGTACTTC. As protein: CSVETGQGAYEQYF.